This passage covers 31 T cell receptor beta chains from one sample sequenced in a study of T cell responses to AZD1222 COVID-19 vaccine. Generated by immunoSEQ multiplex PCR, the TCRdb table keeps only in-frame clones and is missing some. This sample has approximately 76,000 clones, with about nine tenths found just once. The source was peripheral blood, collected on day 0 of MenACWY control vaccination. The receptors originated from an adult in good health.

V usage is TRBV19 and J usage is TRBJ1-4; tentative D call: TRBD1 (6 bases). V was shortened by 10 bases and J by 0 bases, with 21 bases between the two germline ends. This CDR3 is 17 amino acids long. The germline CDR1 and CDR2 sequences are LNHDA and SQIVND (reference sequence). The CDR3 DNA sequence: TGTGCCATACCCGGGGGGGGCGGGATTGCAACTAATGAAAAACTGTTTTTT. Translating gives CAIPGGGGIATNEKLFF.

The J gene is TRBJ1-6, the V gene TRBV9; D call uncertain. CDR1 SGDLS and CDR2 YYNGEE come from the germline V gene. The CDR3 totals 16 residues. Trimming pared 1 base from V and 4 bases from J, leaving 12 bases between. The CDR3 DNA sequence: TGTGCCAGCAGCGTATCCGAGACACCTTATAATTCACCCCTCCACTTT. Its translation is CASSVSETPYNSPLHF.

The rearrangement links TRBV5-1 to TRBJ2-1, with a weak D call TRBD2 (5 bases). The CDR3 extends over 15 amino acids. In germline, CDR1 is SGHRS, CDR2 YFSETQ. The ends were cut back, 2 bases at V and 0 bases at J, with 9 bases in the middle. CDR3 region: CASSFGGPSYNEQFF. The CDR3 DNA is TGCGCCAGCAGCTTCGGCGGGCCCTCCTACAATGAGCAGTTCTTC. Based on the CDR3 plus reference TRBV5-1 and TRBJ2-1, the full variable domain is KAGVTQTPRYLIKTRGQQVTLSCSPISGHRSVSWYQQTPGQGLQFLFEYFSETQRNKGNFPGRFSGRQFSNSRSEMNVSTLELGDSALYLCASSFGGPSYNEQFFGPGTRLTVL.

The chain couples TRBV19 to TRBJ2-1; 12 nucleotides match TRBD2. After removal of 5 bases from V and 8 bases from J, the junction contained 4 bases not matched to a gene. The CDR3 spans 14 residues. Germline CDR1 and CDR2: LNHDA and SQIVND (reference sequence). DNA for the CDR3: TGTGCCAGTAGTTTGCGACTAGCGGGGGATGAGCAGTTCTTC. Amino acids: CASSLRLAGDEQFF.

This chain joins TRBV7-2 and TRBJ2-1, with 9 bases lining up with TRBD2. The V and J ends lost 1 base and 7 bases, in that order; junction bases with no gene match: 5. The germline CDR1 and CDR2 sequences are SGHTA and FQGNSA. The CDR3 loop spans 15 amino acids. The DNA of the CDR3 is TGTGCCAGCAGCTTAGGGGGGCTAGCGGGAAATGAGCAGTTCTTC. Its protein is CASSLGGLAGNEQFF. Drawing the rest from reference TRBV7-2 and TRBJ2-1, the complete variable domain is GAGVSQSPSNKVTEKGKDVELRCDPISGHTALYWYRQSLGQGLEFLIYFQGNSAPDKSGLPSDRFSAERTGGSVSTLTIQRTQQEDSAVYLCASSLGGLAGNEQFFGPGTRLTVL.

V gene TRBV4-3 combines with J gene TRBJ2-7; 9 bases are shared with TRBD1. J lost 4 bases, V lost 5 bases, and 6 bases had no gene match. The CDR3 contains 14 residues. Germline CDR1 reads LGHNA; CDR2 reads YSLEER. The DNA of the CDR3 is TGCGCCAGCAGCTGGGGACAGGGTGTGTACGAGCAGTACTTC. Its protein is CASSWGQGVYEQYF.

This clone showed up just once. The J gene is TRBJ1-2, the V gene TRBV2; D may be TRBD1 (5 bases). Per the germline V gene, CDR1 is SNHLY and CDR2 is FYNNEI. The CDR3 spans 15 residues. V dropped 0 bases and J dropped 3 bases, with 11 bases sitting between them. DNA for the CDR3: TGTGCCAGCAGTGAAGCGCAGGGTTCGGACTATGGCTACACCTTC. Translating it yields CASSEAQGSDYGYTF.

The J gene is TRBJ1-2, the V gene TRBV2; D is perhaps TRBD1 (6 bases). Trimming pared 4 bases from V and 7 bases from J, leaving 16 bases between. CDR1 is SNHLY, CDR2 FYNNEI, per germline. The CDR3 is made up of 14 amino acids. CDR3 DNA sequence: TGTGCCAGCAGTGCCCGCACAGGGTTTAGTGGCTACACCTTC. The encoded protein is CASSARTGFSGYTF.

The chain uses TRBV3-1 (or the pseudogene TRBV3-2) and TRBJ1-3; D remains unclear. V was pared by 0 bases and J by 5 bases, with 5 bases between. The CDR3 totals 13 residues. Per the germline V gene, CDR1 is LGHDT and CDR2 is YNNKEL (reference sequence). CDR3 sequence: CASSQDGRNTIYF. In DNA form, the CDR3 reads TGTGCCAGCAGCCAAGACGGTAGAAACACCATATATTTT.

The rearrangement links TRBV27 to TRBJ1-1; D is unresolved. Germline CDR1 is MNHEY and CDR2 is SMNVEV (reference sequence). Trimming cost V 0 bases and J 3 bases, with 5 bases left between them. There are 13 residues in the CDR3. CDR3 in amino acids: CASSLSADTEAFF. In DNA, the CDR3 is TGTGCCAGCAGTTTATCGGCAGACACTGAAGCTTTCTTT.

V and J are TRBV5-1 and TRBJ2-1; 7 nucleotides line up with TRBD1. Germline V gives CDR1 SGHRS, CDR2 YFSETQ. This CDR3 comprises 14 residues. V trimming: 3 bases; J trimming: 4 bases; junction bases outside the gene matches: 4. In nucleotides, the CDR3 is TGCGCCAGCAGCTGGGACAGCCCTTACAATGAGCAGTTCTTC. Its protein product is CASSWDSPYNEQFF.

The chain combines TRBV6-5 with TRBJ1-2, with D possibly TRBD1 on 5 matching bases. The CDR3 has 12 residues. V lost 6 bases, J lost 8 bases, and 13 bases lay in between. Germline V gives CDR1 MNHEY, CDR2 SVGAGI. CDR3 region: CASSPDTGGYTF. CDR3 DNA: TGTGCCAGCAGCCCCGATACAGGCGGCTACACCTTC.

The genes are TRBV29-1 and TRBJ2-7; D perhaps matches TRBD1 (5 bases). CDR3 length: 12 residues. V was shortened by 6 bases and J by 6 bases, with 15 bases between the two germline ends. CDR1 is SQVTM, CDR2 ANQGSEA, per germline. DNA for the CDR3: TGCAGCGTCCCGCTCGACAGTGGCGAGCAGTACTTC. Protein product: CSVPLDSGEQYF.

The V gene is TRBV7-2, the J gene TRBJ2-1; D possibly matches TRBD1 or TRBD2 (5 bases each). The germline V gene has CDR1 SGHTA and CDR2 FQGNSA. The germline V and J ends were trimmed by 4 bases and 6 bases, with 10 bases remaining between them. The CDR3 covers 13 residues. CDR3 DNA: TGTGCCAGCAGCTCCGGGGCGGGCAATGAGCAGTTCTTC. Its translation: CASSSGAGNEQFF.

The chain links TRBV11-2 to TRBJ2-1; the D is unclear. The CDR3 spans 17 residues. Germline V gene lookup returns CDR1 SGHAT and CDR2 FQNNGV. V shed 5 bases and J shed 0 bases, with 17 bases lying between them. The CDR3 loop is CASSQYGGPSSYNEQFF. In DNA, the CDR3 is TGTGCCAGCAGCCAATACGGTGGCCCAAGCTCCTACAATGAGCAGTTCTTC.

CDR3 protein: CASSDGLAGSEQYF. The CDR3 coding sequence is TGTGCCAGCAGTGACGGTCTAGCGGGAAGCGAGCAGTACTTC. V is TRBV6-1 and J is TRBJ2-7; 9 bases agree with TRBD2. Germline assignment: CDR1 MNHNS and CDR2 SASEGT. With 3 bases clipped from V and 6 bases from J, the junction kept 6 bases outside the gene matches. CDR3 length equals 14 residues.

V and J are TRBV6-5 and TRBJ2-1; D may be TRBD2 (6 bases). Germline lookup yields CDR1 MNHEY and CDR2 SVGAGI. This CDR3 is 13 amino acids long. V gave up 6 bases and J gave up 9 bases, with 15 bases separating them. Written as DNA, the CDR3 is TGTGCCAGCAGCGCCACTAGCTACGCTGAGCAGTTCTTC. It translates to CASSATSYAEQFF.

The chain is built from TRBV29-1 and TRBJ2-3, with D possibly matching TRBD1 (5 bases). The ends were cut back, 7 bases at V and 11 bases at J, with 22 bases in the middle. This CDR3 comprises 13 residues. Germline V CDR1 and CDR2: SQVTM, ANQGSEA. The CDR3 sequence is CSASTVNPRVQYF. The CDR3 region has the DNA TGCAGCGCCTCGACAGTCAACCCCAGGGTGCAGTATTTT.

V is TRBV9 and J is TRBJ2-1; TRBD2 agrees at 7 bases. V was pared by 0 bases and J by 8 bases, with 8 bases of the junction left unmatched. This CDR3 comprises 15 residues. CDR1 and CDR2 from the germline V gene are SGDLS and YYNGEE. The CDR3 here is CASSVGGSGSYEQFF. The CDR3 DNA reads TGTGCCAGCAGCGTAGGCGGTAGCGGGTCTTATGAGCAGTTCTTC.

The genes are TRBV6-2 or TRBV6-3 and TRBJ1-2; D not resolved. The germline CDR1 and CDR2 sequences are MNHEY and SVGEGT. The CDR3 totals 11 residues. Trimming pared 5 bases from V and 5 bases from J, leaving 6 bases between. The CDR3 bases are TGTGCCAGCAGTGCGGATTATGGCTACACCTTC. This translates into CASSADYGYTF.

V is TRBV5-5 and J is TRBJ2-5, with TRBD1 matching over 9 bases. Germline-derived CDR1 and CDR2 are SGHKS and YYEKEE (reference sequence). V trimming: 4 bases; J trimming: 5 bases; junction bases outside the gene matches: 6. This CDR3 is 14 amino acids long. The CDR3 bases are TGTGCCAGCAGCGCGGACAGGGGAACGGAGACCCAGTACTTC. As protein: CASSADRGTETQYF.

The V call is TRBV11-2, the J call TRBJ1-2; possibly TRBD1 for D (5 bases). Germline V gene data show CDR1 as SGHAT and CDR2 as FQNNGV. V was clipped by 0 bases and J by 8 bases, with 10 bases between them. The CDR3 is 13 residues long. The CDR3 DNA reads TGTGCCAGCAGCTTAGATAGGGGAAGCGGCTACACCTTC. This codes for CASSLDRGSGYTF.

The gene calls are TRBV11-2 and TRBJ2-7; D uncertain. Germline CDR1 reads SGHAT; CDR2 reads FQNNGV. Trimming left V 0 bases short and J 4 bases short, with 10 bases between. The CDR3 sequence is 14 residues long. CDR3 bases: TGTGCCAGCAGCTTAGATCGTTCTTTTTACGAGCAGTACTTC. This codes for CASSLDRSFYEQYF.

The chain combines TRBV3-1 (or the pseudogene TRBV3-2) with TRBJ1-5; D may be TRBD1 (5 bases). Deletions cut 2 bases from V and 6 bases from J, with 14 bases between. CDR1 and CDR2 from the germline V gene are LGHDT and YNNKEL (reference sequence). This CDR3 has 15 amino acids. The CDR3 region is CASSQSQGFTQPQHF. The CDR3 DNA follows: TGTGCCAGCAGCCAATCGCAGGGTTTTACTCAGCCCCAGCATTTT.

V is TRBV5-1 and J is TRBJ1-2, with a tentative D call TRBD1 (6 bases). Germline CDR1 reads SGHRS; CDR2 reads YFSETQ. The CDR3 runs 14 residues. V dropped 0 bases and J dropped 6 bases, with 12 bases sitting between them. The DNA for the CDR3 is TGCGCCAGCAGCTTGGGCCCGGGGGCCAATGGCTACACCTTC. The encoded protein is CASSLGPGANGYTF.

This sequence joins TRBV2 and TRBJ2-3; D gene ambiguous. The CDR3 is 16 amino acids. Trimming shortened V by 10 bases and J by 2 bases, and 22 bases separated the two germline ends. Germline CDR1 SNHLY, CDR2 FYNNEI. CDR3 DNA sequence: TGTGCCACCTCGTTGGGTGAGACCATCCTCACAGATACGCAGTATTTT. Its protein is CATSLGETILTDTQYF.

This rearrangement joins TRBV30 to TRBJ2-1, with D possibly TRBD2 on 6 matching bases. V lost 8 bases and J 3 bases, leaving 14 bases between the germline ends. Germline CDR1 GTSNPN, CDR2 SVGIG (reference sequence). The CDR3 has 13 residues. CDR3 nucleotides: TGTGCCCGGACGGGCGGGGTCTACAATGAGCAGTTCTTC. Translated, it gives CARTGGVYNEQFF. Variable domain in full (rest from reference TRBV30 and TRBJ2-1): SQTIHQWPATLVQPVGSPLSLECTVEGTSNPNLYWYRQAAGRGLQLLFYSVGIGQISSEVPQNLSASRPQDRQFILSSKKLLLSDSGFYLCARTGGVYNEQFFGPGTRLTVL.

The gene calls are TRBV12-3 or TRBV12-4 and TRBJ1-6; D call uncertain. CDR3 length: 13 residues. The V end lost 2 bases, the J end lost 8 bases, and 7 bases lay between the germline ends. Here the CDR3 reads CASSLLGYSPLHF. The CDR3 region has the DNA TGTGCCAGCAGTTTATTGGGTTATTCACCCCTCCACTTT.

This chain uses TRBV7-9 with TRBJ2-1, with 14 bases aligning to TRBD2. V gave up 5 bases and J gave up 9 bases; unmatched junction bases: 9. The CDR3 loop spans 16 amino acids. Germline V CDR1 and CDR2: SEHNR, FQNEAQ (reference sequence). This CDR3 is CASSQSGTSGGLEQFF. DNA for the CDR3: TGTGCCAGCAGCCAATCCGGGACTAGCGGGGGACTTGAGCAGTTCTTC.

The chain links TRBV25-1 to TRBJ2-7, with D perhaps given as TRBD1 or TRBD2 (5 bases each). V was clipped by 0 bases and J by 6 bases, with 15 bases between them. CDR3 length equals 15 residues. Germline CDR1 MGHDK, CDR2 SYGVNS. The DNA of the CDR3 is TGTGCCAGCAGTGAATATGTCGGGGCCTCGGGCGAGCAGTACTTC. Protein sequence: CASSEYVGASGEQYF.

The chain carries TRBV3-1 (or the pseudogene TRBV3-2) and TRBJ2-3, with D tentatively TRBD1 or TRBD2 (5 bases each). The CDR3 has 13 amino acids. The V gene lost 3 bases and the J gene lost 1 base, with 5 bases spanning the gap. CDR1 LGHDT and CDR2 YNNKEL come from the germline V gene (reference sequence). CDR3 sequence (DNA): TGTGCCAGCAGCCAGGGGGGCACAGATACGCAGTATTTT. Amino acid sequence: CASSQGGTDTQYF.